This TCR beta chain stems from a study of shared clonotypes between healthy human individuals. Study at large: CD8 memory received one plate per donor, CD8 naive two, CD4 memory three and CD4 naive three.

Using immunoSEQ multiplex PCR, the repertoire was profiled, and TCRdb retains in-frame clones only, with some absent. The sample holds about 2.3 million clones, about 92% seen once. Germline-derived CDR1 and CDR2 are MGHRA and YSYEKL. The CDR3 extends over 15 amino acids. With 6 bases removed from V and 2 bases from J, the gap between germline ends came to 11 bases. The gene calls are TRBV4-1 and TRBJ2-6; D gene ambiguous. What was sequenced was naive CD4+ T cells from PBMCs. Subset specified: CD45RA+ positively selected. The receptor was isolated from a man aged 18 to 29 in good health. Some clones in this sample may be carry-over from other donors' samples. The CDR3 region has the DNA TGCGCCAGCAGTGTACGGTACACTGGGGCCAACGTCCTGACTTTC. Translated: CASSVRYTGANVLTF.